This T cell receptor (beta chain) was captured in a study of OX40 agonist ivuxolimab in advanced cancers. Background on the study: Patients received ivuxolimab, an agonistic anti-OX40 (CD134) antibody. Those enrolled were approximately 78% male, with a mean age of about 66 years and ages from about 20 to 90.

General study points: There was clonal expansion of CD4+ and CD8+ blood T cells by week 6 at 0.1 to 3.0 mg/kg. The antigens recognized by the expanded peripheral T cells, that is their antigen specificity, were not determined.

Comments on this clone: The antigen remains unidentified.

Assay: immunoSEQ multiplex PCR; the TCRdb copy retains only in-frame clones and omits some. Of about 76,000 clones in the sample, about 82% were seen once. The sample consisted of CD4+ or CD8+ T cells sorted from blood, taken in a trial of the OX40 agonist ivuxolimab. The clonotype comes from an adult with an advanced solid tumor such as melanoma, head and neck, liver or kidney cancer.

The CDR3 DNA follows: TGTGCCAGCAGCTTAAATACCCCCGGAGGGGCGAATGAAAAACTGTTTTTT. It codes for CASSLNTPGGANEKLFF. V is TRBV7-2 and J is TRBJ1-4; possible D gene TRBD1, 5 bases. The CDR3 spans 17 residues. V dropped 2 bases and J dropped 5 bases, with 18 bases sitting between them. CDR1 SGHTA and CDR2 FQGNSA come from the germline V gene. Complete variable domain (other parts from reference TRBV7-2 and TRBJ1-4): GAGVSQSPSNKVTEKGKDVELRCDPISGHTALYWYRQSLGQGLEFLIYFQGNSAPDKSGLPSDRFSAERTGGSVSTLTIQRTQQEDSAVYLCASSLNTPGGANEKLFFGSGTQLSVL.